The T cell receptor (beta chain) described here comes from a study of cytomegalovirus exposure and HLA in healthy donors. The germline CDR1 and CDR2 sequences are MGHRA and YSYEKL. V was trimmed by 0 bases and J by 6 bases, leaving 11 bases between them. The CDR3 loop spans 15 amino acids. The PCR used 60 Vbeta and 13 Jbeta primers. Profiled with immunoSEQ multiplex PCR; TCRdb holds only in-frame clones, not every one. Of under 150,000 clones listed, 75% to 85% are singletons. The source of this sequence is a man in his thirties or forties in good health and CMV-seronegative. The source material was PBMCs. The rearrangement links TRBV4-1 to TRBJ2-2; D may be TRBD1 (6 bases). The CDR3 loop reads CASSQERGWAGELFF. In DNA form, the CDR3 reads TGCGCCAGCAGCCAAGAGAGGGGGTGGGCCGGGGAGCTGTTTTTT.